The 10 T cell receptor beta chains presented below share a single source sample, sequenced in a study of spatial heterogeneity in lung cancer. Noted time point: sample taken at primary tumor resection. Whole-study findings and limits: How many expanded intratumoral alpha and beta TCRs were present tracked the tumor mutation count, which was a count of nonsynonymous mutations.

A single record per CDR3 protein comes from TCRdb applying MiXCR to the 5' RACE reads. The table shows about 8,100 distinct CDR3 sequences, with less than 15% occurring only once. No antigens are known for them. The sequencing used lung tumor tissue, collected at surgery. These receptors all stem from a male donor with early-stage non-small cell lung cancer.

This clonotype has a count of ten or more. The chain carries TRBV7-8 and TRBJ1-5, with D uncertain. CDR3 size: 15 residues. CDR1 SGHVS and CDR2 FQNEAQ come from the germline V gene. V was cut by 5 bases and J by 4 bases, with 15 bases left in between. The CDR3: CASSRAADLNQPQHF. CDR3 sequence (DNA): TGTGCCAGCAGCAGGGCCGCGGACCTAAATCAGCCCCAGCATTTT.

This clonotype was found many times. The rearrangement joins TRBV10-3 to TRBJ2-3; no reliable D call. This CDR3 comprises 13 residues. Germline V gene data show CDR1 as ENHRY and CDR2 as SYGVKD. Trimming took off 2 bases at V and 0 bases at J, with 3 bases between the two ends. CDR3 DNA sequence: TGTGCCATCAGTGAGCGGAGCACAGATACGCAGTATTTT. Protein product: CAISERSTDTQYF.

This clonotype has ten or more counts. The V gene is TRBV18, the J gene TRBJ2-3, with a weak D call TRBD1 (5 bases). CDR3 length equals 14 residues. The V end was cut by 3 bases, the J end by 0 bases, with 7 bases between. The V gene's germline CDR1 is KGHSH and CDR2 LQKENI. CDR3 residues: CASSPGPSTDTQYF. The CDR3 coding sequence is TGTGCCAGCTCACCGGGGCCTAGCACAGATACGCAGTATTTT.

This clonotype is deemed medium-sized. The rearrangement links TRBV18 to TRBJ2-3; no clear D. CDR1 is KGHSH, CDR2 LQKENI, per germline. V lost 2 bases and J 2 bases, leaving 17 bases between the germline ends. The CDR3 sequence is 17 residues long. The CDR3 protein is CASSPGFGGSYTDTQYF. CDR3 DNA sequence: TGTGCCAGCTCACCAGGGTTTGGCGGTTCATACACAGATACGCAGTATTTT.

V and J are TRBV4-1 and TRBJ2-1; 9 bases fit TRBD2. The CDR3 has 15 residues. Germline V gene data show CDR1 as MGHRA and CDR2 as YSYEKL. With 1 base clipped from V and 7 bases from J, the junction kept 5 bases outside the gene matches. CDR3 region: CASSQVAGGTNEQFF. As DNA, the CDR3 is TGCGCCAGCAGCCAAGTGGCGGGAGGGACGAATGAGCAGTTCTTC.

In its sample, this clonotype was seen many times. The rearrangement joins TRBV11-2 to TRBJ2-1; 12 nucleotides align to TRBD2. J was trimmed by 9 bases and V by 5 bases; bases with no gene match: 5. From germline, CDR1 is SGHAT and CDR2 FQNNGV. The CDR3 is 14 residues long. The CDR3, as DNA: TGTGCCAGCAGCCACTCTAGCGGGAGGGGTGAGCAGTTCTTC. It specifies CASSHSSGRGEQFF.

The chain has TRBV7-2 and TRBJ2-1; 10 bases match TRBD2. The V gene end was trimmed by 5 bases and the J gene end by 4 bases; junction bases not matched to a gene: 8. Germline values: CDR1 SGHTA, CDR2 FQGNSA. This CDR3 has 16 residues. Here the CDR3 reads CASSITGTSEYNEQFF. In DNA, the CDR3 is TGTGCCAGCAGCATAACGGGGACTAGCGAATACAATGAGCAGTTCTTC.

This clonotype was picked up many times. V usage is TRBV6-5 and J usage is TRBJ1-1, with 10 bases aligning to TRBD1. Germline V gene data show CDR1 as MNHEY and CDR2 as SVGAGI. The CDR3 totals 15 residues. The ends lost 0 bases at V and 5 bases at J; junction bases unmatched: 3. CDR3 region: CASSYSWTGGTEAFF. CDR3 DNA sequence: TGTGCCAGCAGTTACTCATGGACAGGGGGGACTGAAGCTTTCTTT.

This clonotype was detected many times. The chain recombines TRBV10-3 with TRBJ2-3; 9 bases line up with TRBD2. The V gene's germline CDR1 is ENHRY and CDR2 SYGVKD. J was trimmed by 2 bases and V by 9 bases; bases with no gene match: 9. The CDR3 extends over 15 amino acids. CDR3 nucleotide sequence: TGTGCCATGTCTGCGAGACTAGCGGACACAGATACGCAGTATTTT. Translating it yields CAMSARLADTDTQYF.

This clonotype was counted ten times or more. The chain has TRBV10-1 and TRBJ2-4, with D maybe TRBD1 (5 bases). With 7 bases removed from V and 6 bases from J, the gap between germline ends came to 28 bases. CDR3 length: 18 amino acids. The germline V gene has CDR1 WNHNN and CDR2 SYGVQD (reference sequence). CDR3 amino acids: CASTPDRPILFKLNIQYF. The DNA for the CDR3 is TGCGCCAGCACTCCCGACAGACCCATCCTCTTCAAATTAAACATTCAGTACTTC.